The rows below give T cell receptor beta chains drawn from one sample of a study of human T cells and chemical hapten exposure. One entry per CDR3 protein results from TCRdb running MiXCR on the RACE reads. The table lists approximately 400,000 distinct CDR3 sequences, approximately 5% of them singletons. The sequencing used whole blood, collected in connection with sensitization to the hapten diphenylcyclopropenone (DPC). Every receptor here comes from a woman aged 45 to 65 with alopecia areata. Some clones in this sample may be carry-over from other donors' samples. The CDR3 runs from the conserved cysteine through the conserved F or W. Fields, in order: J gene, D gene, clone size, V gene, CDR3 DNA, CDR3 protein. D genes are given only for firm matches. The size entry is marked missing in some rows and otherwise reads once, few, many or a size class.

j_call: TRBJ2-6; d_call: .; clone_size: many; v_call: TRBV7-9; cdr3_nt: TGTGCCAGCCCCGTACCTGGGGCCAACGTCCTGACTTTC; cdr3_aa: CASPVPGANVLTF
j_call: TRBJ1-5; d_call: .; clone_size: many; v_call: TRBV14; cdr3_nt: TGTGCCAGTTCCACGACGGGCAATCAGCCCCAGCATTTT; cdr3_aa: CASSTTGNQPQHF
j_call: TRBJ1-2; d_call: .; clone_size: .; v_call: TRBV12-3/TRBV12-4; cdr3_nt: TGTGCCAGCAGCTCCGGGACACCTAGTTACTATGGCTACACCTTC; cdr3_aa: CASSSGTPSYYGYTF
j_call: TRBJ2-5; d_call: TRBD2; clone_size: .; v_call: TRBV7-3; cdr3_nt: TGTGCCAGCAGCATCGGACTAGCGGGCGTGGAGACCCAGTACTTC; cdr3_aa: CASSIGLAGVETQYF
j_call: TRBJ1-2; d_call: TRBD1; clone_size: many; v_call: TRBV27; cdr3_nt: TGTGCCAGCAAGGCCCAACCGACAGGGAACTATGGCTACACCTTC; cdr3_aa: CASKAQPTGNYGYTF
j_call: TRBJ1-1; d_call: TRBD1; clone_size: many; v_call: TRBV20-1; cdr3_nt: TGCAGTGCTAGAGATGACAGGGTTAGTGAAGCTTTCTTT; cdr3_aa: CSARDDRVSEAFF
j_call: TRBJ2-3; d_call: .; clone_size: many; v_call: TRBV10-3; cdr3_nt: TGTGCCACCCGGGACTTTAGCACAGATACGCAGTATTTT; cdr3_aa: CATRDFSTDTQYF
j_call: TRBJ2-3; d_call: .; clone_size: .; v_call: TRBV20-1; cdr3_nt: TGCAGTGCTGCATCCGGGAACCACACAGATACGCAGTATTTT; cdr3_aa: CSAASGNHTDTQYF
j_call: TRBJ2-7; d_call: .; clone_size: many; v_call: TRBV2; cdr3_nt: TGTGCCAGCAGCGATTTACAGCCTCAGTACTTC; cdr3_aa: CASSDLQPQYF
j_call: TRBJ1-1; d_call: .; clone_size: few; v_call: TRBV27; cdr3_nt: TGTGCCAGCGGGATCACTGAAGCTTTCTTT; cdr3_aa: CASGITEAFF
j_call: TRBJ1-5; d_call: TRBD1; clone_size: few; v_call: TRBV12-3/TRBV12-4; cdr3_nt: TGTGCCAGCAGCCCTGGACAGGGAGAAAGCAATCAGCCCCAGCATTTT; cdr3_aa: CASSPGQGESNQPQHF
j_call: TRBJ1-2; d_call: .; clone_size: many; v_call: TRBV14; cdr3_nt: TGTGCCAGCAGCCAGGCAGATAAGGTCGATGGCTACACCTTC; cdr3_aa: CASSQADKVDGYTF
j_call: TRBJ1-1; d_call: TRBD1; clone_size: few; v_call: TRBV11-2; cdr3_nt: TGTGCCAGCAGCCTGACAGGGGGCTTTATGAACACTGAAGCTTTCTTT; cdr3_aa: CASSLTGGFMNTEAFF
j_call: TRBJ1-1; d_call: .; clone_size: .; v_call: TRBV6-1; cdr3_nt: TGTGCCAGCAGGGGCGGACCGAACACTGAAGCTTTCTTT; cdr3_aa: CASRGGPNTEAFF
j_call: TRBJ1-2; d_call: TRBD1; clone_size: .; v_call: TRBV2; cdr3_nt: TGTGCCCGCAGCCAGGGACAGGGGTTTAACTATGGCTACACCTTC; cdr3_aa: CARSQGQGFNYGYTF
j_call: TRBJ2-1; d_call: .; clone_size: many; v_call: TRBV24-1; cdr3_nt: TGTGCCACCAGTGATTTGAAGCGTATGAATGAGCAGTTCTTC; cdr3_aa: CATSDLKRMNEQFF
j_call: TRBJ1-5; d_call: .; clone_size: many; v_call: TRBV12-3/TRBV12-4; cdr3_nt: TGTGCCAGTCAAACCCGGGACGGAGAGCAGCCCCAGCATTTT; cdr3_aa: CASQTRDGEQPQHF
j_call: TRBJ2-5; d_call: .; clone_size: many; v_call: TRBV4-3; cdr3_nt: TGCGCCAGCAGCCAAGATTGGGACGGCCAAGAGACCCAGTACTTC; cdr3_aa: CASSQDWDGQETQYF
j_call: TRBJ2-1; d_call: TRBD1; clone_size: many; v_call: TRBV24-1; cdr3_nt: TGTGCCACCAGTGACGCCGGGACAGGGAATAGTGAGCAGTTCTTC; cdr3_aa: CATSDAGTGNSEQFF
j_call: TRBJ1-1; d_call: .; clone_size: many; v_call: TRBV27; cdr3_nt: TGTGCCAGCAGTTTAAAGGGCAATTTAATGAACACTGAAGCTTTCTTT; cdr3_aa: CASSLKGNLMNTEAFF
j_call: TRBJ1-1; d_call: .; clone_size: few; v_call: TRBV3-1; cdr3_nt: TGTGCCAGCAGCCAACTAATAAGAGGGGCTGAAGCTTTCTTT; cdr3_aa: CASSQLIRGAEAFF
j_call: TRBJ2-7; d_call: TRBD2; clone_size: few; v_call: TRBV6-2/TRBV6-3; cdr3_nt: TGTGCCAGCAGTTACCAGCGGGAGGGCTACGAGCAGTACTTC; cdr3_aa: CASSYQREGYEQYF
j_call: TRBJ2-2; d_call: .; clone_size: many; v_call: TRBV20-1; cdr3_nt: TGCAGTGCTAGAAGGCAGGGGAACACCGGGGAGCTGTTTTTT; cdr3_aa: CSARRQGNTGELFF
j_call: TRBJ2-7; d_call: TRBD2; clone_size: few; v_call: TRBV25-1; cdr3_nt: TGTGCCAGCAGGGAGACTAGCGGGAGCCCTCAGTACTTC; cdr3_aa: CASRETSGSPQYF
j_call: TRBJ2-7; d_call: TRBD2; clone_size: .; v_call: TRBV4-1; cdr3_nt: TGCGCCAGAAGCCAAGATCCGGGACTAGCGTCGGGGGAGCAGTACTTC; cdr3_aa: CARSQDPGLASGEQYF
j_call: TRBJ1-1; d_call: .; clone_size: .; v_call: TRBV20-1; cdr3_nt: TGCAGTGCCCCTCCGGGCCAAGACACTGAAGCTTTCTTT; cdr3_aa: CSAPPGQDTEAFF
j_call: TRBJ2-3; d_call: TRBD1; clone_size: .; v_call: TRBV9; cdr3_nt: TGTGCCAGCAGCGAGAGGGACAGGGCCGTAGATACGCAGTATTTT; cdr3_aa: CASSERDRAVDTQYF
j_call: TRBJ1-1; d_call: .; clone_size: .; v_call: TRBV2; cdr3_nt: TGTGCCAGCAGAAAGGACACCGCGGGGGGTTCAAACACTGAAGCTTTCTTT; cdr3_aa: CASRKDTAGGSNTEAFF
j_call: TRBJ2-7; d_call: TRBD2; clone_size: many; v_call: TRBV28; cdr3_nt: TGTGCCAGCAGTTTCTCTAGCGGCTCCTACGAGCAGTACTTC; cdr3_aa: CASSFSSGSYEQYF
j_call: TRBJ2-1; d_call: TRBD1; clone_size: many; v_call: TRBV10-3; cdr3_nt: TGTGCCATCAGGCAGGGGGCCCTTGGGAATGAGCAGTTCTTC; cdr3_aa: CAIRQGALGNEQFF
j_call: TRBJ1-5; d_call: .; clone_size: many; v_call: TRBV12-3/TRBV12-4; cdr3_nt: TGTGCCAGCAGTTTCGGGGTCCTCAATCAGCCCCAGCATTTT; cdr3_aa: CASSFGVLNQPQHF
j_call: TRBJ1-5; d_call: .; clone_size: few; v_call: TRBV28; cdr3_nt: TGTGCCAGCAGTCCCGGCGGGGCAGCTAATCAGCCCCAGCATTTT; cdr3_aa: CASSPGGAANQPQHF
j_call: TRBJ1-1; d_call: TRBD1; clone_size: many; v_call: TRBV7-8; cdr3_nt: TGTGCCAGCAGCTCTCAGACAGGGGACGCTGAAGCTTTCTTT; cdr3_aa: CASSSQTGDAEAFF
j_call: TRBJ1-1; d_call: .; clone_size: many; v_call: TRBV27; cdr3_nt: TGTGCCAGCAGTTTCGGGGGTAGGACTGAAGCTTTCTTT; cdr3_aa: CASSFGGRTEAFF
j_call: TRBJ2-1; d_call: .; clone_size: few; v_call: TRBV6-2/TRBV6-3; cdr3_nt: TGTGCCAGCAGTTACTGGGCTACCGAAAAGACCTACAATGAGCAGTTCTTC; cdr3_aa: CASSYWATEKTYNEQFF
j_call: TRBJ2-1; d_call: .; clone_size: few; v_call: TRBV19; cdr3_nt: TGTGCCAGTAGTACGGGGGGCGGCAACAATGAGCAGTTCTTC; cdr3_aa: CASSTGGGNNEQFF
j_call: TRBJ2-5; d_call: .; clone_size: .; v_call: TRBV24-1; cdr3_nt: TGTGCCACCAGCGACAGCTCTTTGCAAGAGACCCAGTACTTC; cdr3_aa: CATSDSSLQETQYF
j_call: TRBJ2-5; d_call: .; clone_size: few; v_call: TRBV28; cdr3_nt: TGTGCCAGCAGTTTATTGCAGGGAGCGAAGACCCAGTACTTC; cdr3_aa: CASSLLQGAKTQYF
j_call: TRBJ1-6; d_call: TRBD1; clone_size: few; v_call: TRBV7-2; cdr3_nt: TGTGCCAGCAGCTTAATTACAGGGGGGACGAGCTCACCCCTCCACTTT; cdr3_aa: CASSLITGGTSSPLHF
j_call: TRBJ2-5; d_call: TRBD2; clone_size: many; v_call: TRBV6-6; cdr3_nt: TGTGCCAGCAGTCGACTAGCGGGAGGGAGAGAGACCCAGTACTTC; cdr3_aa: CASSRLAGGRETQYF
j_call: TRBJ2-1; d_call: TRBD2; clone_size: many; v_call: TRBV4-1; cdr3_nt: TGCGCCAGCAGCCTTAGGCTGGGAAATAGCGGGGGGACAACCCACAATGAGCAGTTCTTC; cdr3_aa: CASSLRLGNSGGTTHNEQFF
j_call: TRBJ1-1; d_call: TRBD1; clone_size: many; v_call: TRBV29-1; cdr3_nt: TGCAGCGCCGGACAGGCCTCGAGTGAAGCTTTCTTT; cdr3_aa: CSAGQASSEAFF
j_call: TRBJ2-5; d_call: .; clone_size: .; v_call: TRBV7-2; cdr3_nt: TGTGCCAGCAGCTTAGTCCCGGAGACCCAGTACTTC; cdr3_aa: CASSLVPETQYF
j_call: TRBJ1-6; d_call: .; clone_size: few; v_call: TRBV13; cdr3_nt: TGTGCCAGCAGCTTAATGCCCGGGTATGGTTCACCCCTCCACTTT; cdr3_aa: CASSLMPGYGSPLHF
j_call: TRBJ2-2; d_call: .; clone_size: many; v_call: TRBV29-1; cdr3_nt: TGCAGCGTGAAGCCGGACAGTTCCACCGGGGAGCTGTTTTTT; cdr3_aa: CSVKPDSSTGELFF
j_call: TRBJ2-1; d_call: TRBD2; clone_size: many; v_call: TRBV12-3/TRBV12-4; cdr3_nt: TGTGCCAGCAGTTCCGTCGGGACTAGCGGGAGCATCTACAATGAGCAGTTCTTC; cdr3_aa: CASSSVGTSGSIYNEQFF
j_call: TRBJ2-2; d_call: .; clone_size: many; v_call: TRBV12-3/TRBV12-4; cdr3_nt: TGTGCCAGCACTTTGAGAGGTTCGAACACCGGGGAGCTGTTTTTT; cdr3_aa: CASTLRGSNTGELFF
j_call: TRBJ1-5; d_call: .; clone_size: few; v_call: TRBV6-5; cdr3_nt: TGTGCCAGCAGTTACTCCGGAGTTCCCGATCAGCCCCAGCATTTT; cdr3_aa: CASSYSGVPDQPQHF
j_call: TRBJ2-3; d_call: TRBD2; clone_size: few; v_call: TRBV12-3/TRBV12-4; cdr3_nt: TGTGCCAGCCGCTTCGGAGCGGGGGGCACAGATACGCAGTATTTT; cdr3_aa: CASRFGAGGTDTQYF
j_call: TRBJ1-2; d_call: .; clone_size: many; v_call: TRBV14; cdr3_nt: TGTGCCAGCAGCCAAGATGGCAGGGCCCGCGGCTACACCTTC; cdr3_aa: CASSQDGRARGYTF
j_call: TRBJ2-7; d_call: TRBD1; clone_size: few; v_call: TRBV2; cdr3_nt: TGTGCCAGCAGTGAGGTAGGGGGCGCCGAGCAGTACTTC; cdr3_aa: CASSEVGGAEQYF
j_call: TRBJ2-1; d_call: TRBD2; clone_size: few; v_call: TRBV12-3/TRBV12-4; cdr3_nt: TGTGCCAGCAGTTTAGAAAGCGGGGGGGCGGCTGAGCAGTTCTTC; cdr3_aa: CASSLESGGAAEQFF
j_call: TRBJ2-2; d_call: .; clone_size: many; v_call: TRBV3-1; cdr3_nt: TGTGCCAGCAGAGGGACTGTCAACACCGGGGAGCTGTTTTTT; cdr3_aa: CASRGTVNTGELFF
j_call: TRBJ2-3; d_call: .; clone_size: many; v_call: TRBV7-9; cdr3_nt: TGTGCCAGCAGCTCTGACGCGGGTACGCAGTATTTT; cdr3_aa: CASSSDAGTQYF
j_call: TRBJ1-5; d_call: .; clone_size: many; v_call: TRBV7-2; cdr3_nt: TGTGCCAGCAGTTACATCGCCAATCAGCCCCAGCATTTT; cdr3_aa: CASSYIANQPQHF
j_call: TRBJ1-4; d_call: .; clone_size: many; v_call: TRBV5-1; cdr3_nt: TGCGCCAGCAGGTTGAATGAAAAACTGTTTTTT; cdr3_aa: CASRLNEKLFF
j_call: TRBJ2-2; d_call: .; clone_size: few; v_call: TRBV11-1; cdr3_nt: TGTGCCAGCAGCTTAGGTTCCAGGTGGTGGGAGCTGTTTTTT; cdr3_aa: CASSLGSRWWELFF
j_call: TRBJ1-1; d_call: TRBD1; clone_size: many; v_call: TRBV18; cdr3_nt: TGTGCCAGCTCGTCCGGGACAGGGACCACTGAAGCTTTCTTT; cdr3_aa: CASSSGTGTTEAFF
j_call: TRBJ2-5; d_call: .; clone_size: many; v_call: TRBV6-6; cdr3_nt: TGTGCCAGTAGAGCCCAAGAGACCCAGTACTTC; cdr3_aa: CASRAQETQYF
j_call: TRBJ2-1; d_call: .; clone_size: many; v_call: TRBV4-1; cdr3_nt: TGCGCCAGCAGCCAGGACGTGCCGGGAGTGGATGAGCAGTTCTTC; cdr3_aa: CASSQDVPGVDEQFF